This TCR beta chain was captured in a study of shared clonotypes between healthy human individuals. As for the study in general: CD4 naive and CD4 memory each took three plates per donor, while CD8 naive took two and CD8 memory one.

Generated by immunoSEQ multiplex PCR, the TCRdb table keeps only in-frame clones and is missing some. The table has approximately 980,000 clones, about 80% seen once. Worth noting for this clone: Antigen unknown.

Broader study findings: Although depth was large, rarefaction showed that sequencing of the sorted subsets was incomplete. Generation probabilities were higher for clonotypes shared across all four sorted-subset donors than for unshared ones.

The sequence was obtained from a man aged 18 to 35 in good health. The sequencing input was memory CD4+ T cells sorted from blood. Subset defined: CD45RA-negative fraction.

Here the CDR3 reads CASSTRGQAPSYNEQFF. The CDR3 DNA is TGTGCCAGCAGCACTAGAGGCCAGGCCCCCTCCTACAATGAGCAGTTCTTC. The J gene is TRBJ2-1, the V gene TRBV7-2, with D possibly being TRBD2 (5 bases). The CDR3 is 17 amino acids. The V gene lost 5 bases and the J gene lost 0 bases, with 17 bases spanning the gap. CDR1 is SGHTA, CDR2 FQGNSA, per germline.